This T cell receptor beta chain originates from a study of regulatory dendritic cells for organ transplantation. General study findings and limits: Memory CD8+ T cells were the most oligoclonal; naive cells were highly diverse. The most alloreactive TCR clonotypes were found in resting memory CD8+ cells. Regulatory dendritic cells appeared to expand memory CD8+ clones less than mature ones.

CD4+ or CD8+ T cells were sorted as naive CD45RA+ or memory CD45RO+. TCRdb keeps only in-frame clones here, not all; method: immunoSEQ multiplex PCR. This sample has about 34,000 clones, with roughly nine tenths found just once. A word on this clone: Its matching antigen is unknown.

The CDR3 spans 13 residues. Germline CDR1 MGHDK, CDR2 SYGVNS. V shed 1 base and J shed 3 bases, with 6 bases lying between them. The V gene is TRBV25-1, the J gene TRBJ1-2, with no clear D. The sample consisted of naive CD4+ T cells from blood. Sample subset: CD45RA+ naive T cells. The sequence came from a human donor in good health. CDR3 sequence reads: CASSESSYYGYTF. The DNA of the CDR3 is TGTGCCAGCAGTGAATCTTCCTACTATGGCTACACCTTC.